The 11 T cell receptor beta chains given below trace back to one sample, sequenced in a study of early T cells in non-severe SARS-CoV-2 infection. TCRdb recomputed calls from the 5' RACE reads with MiXCR, one row per CDR3 protein. The sample shows about 64,000 distinct CDR3 sequences, 20% to 25% of them seen only once. The material sequenced was whole blood, taken at baseline. The receptor source for this set is an adult who was a healthcare worker with PCR-confirmed SARS-CoV-2 infection or an uninfected control (not recorded which).

This clonotype was detected a few times. The chain uses TRBV25-1 and TRBJ2-7; the D is unclear. Germline V CDR1 and CDR2: MGHDK, SYGVNS. The CDR3 covers 12 residues. V dropped 7 bases and J dropped 4 bases, with 11 bases sitting between them. The chain's CDR3 is CASTGDKYEQYF. For the CDR3, the DNA is TGTGCCAGCACAGGAGATAAGTACGAGCAGTACTTC.

This clonotype appeared many times. The CDR3 nucleotides are TGTGCCAGCGCCAGCGGGGGACTAGCTGCCACCGGGGAGCTGTTTTTT. Translated: CASASGGLAATGELFF. This rearrangement joins TRBV2 to TRBJ2-2; 9 bases agree with TRBD2. The CDR3 length is 16 residues. The J segment lost 4 bases and the V segment lost 8 bases, leaving 11 bases of the junction unmatched. Germline V gives CDR1 SNHLY, CDR2 FYNNEI. The complete variable domain, with remaining parts taken from reference TRBV2 and TRBJ2-2, reads EPEVTQTPSHQVTQMGQEVILRCVPISNHLYFYWYRQILGQKVEFLVSFYNNEISEKSEIFDDQFSVERPDGSNFTLKIRSTKLEDSAMYFCASASGGLAATGELFFGEGSRLTVL.

CDR3 in amino acids: CASSSGTSSSYEQYF. The CDR3 bases are TGTGCCAGCAGCTCCGGGACTAGCTCTTCCTACGAGCAGTACTTC. V usage is TRBV7-9 and J usage is TRBJ2-7; 9 bases fit TRBD2. V lost 4 bases and J lost 1; bases outside the gene matches: 5. The CDR3 has 15 residues. CDR1 SEHNR and CDR2 FQNEAQ come from the germline V gene (reference sequence). The whole variable domain, filled in from reference TRBV7-9 and TRBJ2-7, reads DTGVSQNPRHKITKRGQNVTFRCDPISEHNRLYWYRQTLGQGPEFLTYFQNEAQLEKSRLLSDRFSAERPKGSFSTLEIQRTEQGDSAMYLCASSSGTSSSYEQYFGPGTRLTVT.

This clonotype came up a few times. V and J are TRBV7-2 and TRBJ2-3; weak D call: TRBD2 (6 bases). Trimming took 1 base from V and 0 from J, leaving 17 bases between them. This CDR3 contains 18 residues. Germline CDR1 SGHTA, CDR2 FQGNSA. The CDR3 sequence: CASSLEIVADTSTDTQYF. CDR3 DNA: TGTGCCAGCAGCTTAGAAATTGTAGCGGACACTAGCACAGATACGCAGTATTTT.

This sequence joins TRBV10-2 and TRBJ2-7; maybe TRBD1 (6 bases). Trimming removed 6 bases at V and 5 bases at J, with 17 bases between. CDR3 size: 14 residues. The germline CDR1 and CDR2 sequences are WSHSY and SAAADI. The CDR3: CASRETGRYDEQYF. The CDR3 nucleotides are TGCGCCAGCAGGGAGACAGGACGCTACGACGAGCAGTACTTC.

The rearrangement uses TRBV6-2 or TRBV6-3 and TRBJ2-2; 10 positions agree with TRBD1. CDR1 and CDR2 from the germline V gene are MNHEY and SVGEGT. The CDR3 is made up of 17 amino acids. The junction had 10 bases not matched to a gene; V was cut back by 5 bases and J by 4 bases. CDR3 in DNA: TGTGCCAGCAGTACACTCAGGGGGACAGGGGTCACCGGGGAGCTGTTTTTT. Translated, it gives CASSTLRGTGVTGELFF.

This clonotype occurred a few times. The rearrangement links TRBV20-1 to TRBJ2-4; TRBD2 might be the D (5 bases). The ends were cut back, 1 base at V and 0 bases at J, with 7 bases in the middle. This CDR3 is 14 amino acids long. Germline V gene sequence: CDR1 DFQATT, CDR2 SNEGSKA (reference sequence). In DNA form, the CDR3 reads TGCAGTGCTAGAGTGAGGGTAGCCAAAAACATTCAGTACTTC. This encodes CSARVRVAKNIQYF.

The chain is built from TRBV27 and TRBJ2-7, with 13 bases fitting TRBD2. Germline values: CDR1 MNHEY, CDR2 SMNVEV (reference sequence). The CDR3 contains 14 residues. The trim removed 9 bases at V and 2 bases at J, leaving 4 bases unmatched. CDR3 DNA: TGTGCCAGTCTAACTAGCGGGGGGGCCTACGAGCAGTACTTC. It specifies CASLTSGGAYEQYF.

This clonotype was observed a few times. V is TRBV15 and J is TRBJ2-3; 7 bases map to TRBD2. Germline loops: CDR1 LNHNV, CDR2 YYDKDF (reference sequence). V lost 0 bases to trimming and J lost 0 bases; unmatched junction nucleotides: 9. This CDR3 is built from 18 residues. CDR3 in DNA: TGTGCCACCAGCAGAGATCCGGTGCGGGGGACTAGCACAGATACGCAGTATTTT. Protein sequence: CATSRDPVRGTSTDTQYF. Full variable domain (missing parts from reference TRBV15 and TRBJ2-3): DAMVIQNPRYQVTQFGKPVTLSCSQTLNHNVMYWYQQKSSQAPKLLFHYYDKDFNNEADTPDNFQSRRPNTSFCFLDIRSPGLGDTAMYLCATSRDPVRGTSTDTQYFGPGTRLTVL.

This clonotype has ten or more counts. The gene calls are TRBV5-1 and TRBJ2-3, with no clear D. This CDR3 is built from 15 residues. Trimming took off 1 base at V and 1 base at J, with 10 bases between the two ends. Germline loops: CDR1 SGHRS, CDR2 YFSETQ. The CDR3 region is CASSLSLPGTDTQYF. The CDR3 bases are TGCGCCAGCAGCTTGTCACTTCCCGGCACAGATACGCAGTATTTT. Full variable domain (outside the CDR3, taken from reference TRBV5-1 and TRBJ2-3): KAGVTQTPRYLIKTRGQQVTLSCSPISGHRSVSWYQQTPGQGLQFLFEYFSETQRNKGNFPGRFSGRQFSNSRSEMNVSTLELGDSALYLCASSLSLPGTDTQYFGPGTRLTVL.

The genes are TRBV9 and TRBJ1-3; TRBD1 is a possible D gene (6 bases). The germline V and J ends were trimmed by 4 bases and 3 bases, with 17 bases remaining between them. Germline lookup yields CDR1 SGDLS and CDR2 YYNGEE. The length of the CDR3 is 16 residues. The CDR3 protein is CASSSSWGAGGNTIYF. The CDR3 nucleotides are TGTGCCAGCAGCTCTTCCTGGGGGGCAGGTGGAAACACCATATATTTT.